Below, one T cell receptor (beta chain) is given with its context. This specimen belongs to a study of Graves' ophthalmopathy and Graves' hyperthyroidism. The germline V gene encodes CDR1 MGHDK and CDR2 SYGVNS. The CDR3 is 16 residues long. V lost 8 bases to trimming and J lost 3 bases; unmatched junction nucleotides: 7. Researchers took RNA transcripts and amplified TCR beta CDR3 regions from them. HTBI primers were used in a first-round RT-PCR, which preceded a second-round multiplex PCR. TCRdb fed the multiplex PCR reads into MiXCR, producing one record per CDR3 protein. The data hold approximately 700,000 distinct CDR3 sequences, with roughly two fifths observed a single time.

This clonotype originated in an adult man with Graves' ophthalmopathy. The sample comprised peripheral blood. This chain connects TRBV25-1 to TRBJ2-7; 16 nucleotides line up with TRBD2. The CDR3 loop is CASQRGLAGGYYEQYF. Here the CDR3 DNA reads TGTGCCAGCCAGAGGGGACTAGCGGGAGGGTACTACGAGCAGTACTTC.